The source of this T cell receptor beta chain is a study of cytomegalovirus exposure and HLA in healthy donors. Study-level findings and limits: A later analysis showed TCR association rates differing by HLA locus, peaking at DRB1 and lowest at HLA-C. Productive status was seen about 90% or about 30% of the time for most TCR beta V segments in an earlier analysis. Analysis was carried out at a later point, and it linked a missense DCLRE1C variant to TCR beta V- and J-gene trimming. Sequencing likely produced, as an artifact, a cluster of highly shared sequence variants.

V was trimmed by 5 bases and J by 7 bases, leaving 9 bases between them. Germline CDR1 and CDR2: SGHTA and FQGNSA. The CDR3 spans 12 residues. 13 Jbeta primers and 60 Vbeta primers were used for the PCR. The table came from immunoSEQ multiplex PCR; TCRdb's copy has only in-frame clones and leaves some out. This repertoire shows approximately 130,000 clones, 81% found once; its top ten account for 0.55% to 0.85%. A note on this clone: What it binds is unknown.

The chain carries TRBV7-2 and TRBJ2-1; D uncertain. The source is a young man in good health and CMV-seronegative. The specimen sequenced was PBMCs. In nucleotides, the CDR3 is TGTGCCAGCAGCCGCGAACGGAATGAGCAGTTCTTC. It translates to CASSRERNEQFF.